A selection of T cell receptor beta chains follows, all from one sample in a study of OX40 agonist ivuxolimab in advanced cancers. The assay was immunoSEQ multiplex PCR, and TCRdb's table has in-frame clones only and misses some. The sample has tens of thousands of clones, roughly nine tenths seen once. Sequencing used CD4+ or CD8+ T cells sorted from blood, obtained in a trial of the OX40 agonist ivuxolimab. All receptors come from an adult with an advanced solid tumor such as melanoma, head and neck, liver or kidney cancer. Both conserved end residues are part of each CDR3. D genes are given only for firm matches. Rows may omit the clone size; those that give it use once, few, many or a size class.

V gene	J gene	D gene	clone size	CDR3 protein	CDR3 DNA
TRBV5-1	TRBJ2-1	-	-	CASSLWGSEQFF	TGCGCCAGCAGCTTGTGGGGCAGTGAGCAGTTCTTC
TRBV13	TRBJ2-5	-	-	CASSWRVSGPETQYF	TGTGCCAGCAGCTGGAGGGTCTCCGGTCCAGAGACCCAGTACTTC
TRBV6-9	TRBJ1-1	-	-	CASSEGDTDEAFF	TGTGCCAGCAGTGAGGGGGACACAGATGAAGCTTTCTTT
TRBV6-5	TRBJ2-1	TRBD2	-	CASSSSGGVNNEQFF	TGTGCCAGCAGTTCTAGCGGGGGTGTCAACAATGAGCAGTTCTTC
TRBV4-1	TRBJ1-1	-	-	CASTQVGTLWTEAFF	TGCGCCAGCACCCAAGTCGGGACCTTATGGACTGAAGCTTTCTTT
TRBV19	TRBJ1-3	-	-	CAAGAGVDGNTIYF	TGTGCCGCGGGTGCGGGTGTGGATGGAAACACCATATATTTT
TRBV28	TRBJ2-1	TRBD2	-	CASSLSGTSGRVEFF	TGTGCCAGCAGTTTAAGTGGGACTAGCGGGAGGGTTGAGTTCTTC
TRBV9	TRBJ1-1	-	-	CASSVGQLNTEAFF	TGTGCCAGCAGCGTAGGACAGTTGAACACTGAAGCTTTCTTT
TRBV5-1	TRBJ1-5	-	-	CASSLTGINQPQHF	TGCGCCAGCAGCTTGACAGGTATCAATCAGCCCCAGCATTTT
TRBV7-9	TRBJ2-4	TRBD2	once	CASSFVLAGRRHFANIQYF	TGTGCCAGCAGCTTCGTTCTAGCGGGGCGCCGTCATTTCGCGAACATTCAGTACTTC
TRBV11-3	TRBJ2-7	TRBD1	-	CASSPGTGGEQYF	TGTGCCAGCAGCCCTGGGACAGGGGGCGAGCAGTACTTC
TRBV10-3	TRBJ1-4	-	-	CAISESRATNEKLFF	TGTGCCATCAGTGAGTCCCGGGCGACTAATGAAAAACTGTTTTTT
TRBV13	TRBJ1-5	-	-	CASSLGSQPQHF	TGTGCCAGCAGCTTAGGGAGTCAGCCCCAGCATTTT
TRBV6-5	TRBJ2-7	TRBD1	-	CASSYRGQHYEQYF	TGTGCCAGCAGTTATAGGGGACAGCACTACGAGCAGTACTTC
TRBV19	TRBJ1-1	-	-	CASSIRSRGALGAFF	TGTGCCAGTAGTATTCGCTCTCGGGGGGCGCTGGGAGCTTTCTTT
TRBV11-3	TRBJ1-1	-	-	CASSLAALNTEAFF	TGTGCCAGCAGCTTAGCTGCCCTTAACACTGAAGCTTTCTTT
TRBV27	TRBJ2-1	TRBD1	-	CASSLLPGDRVDEQFF	TGTGCCAGCAGTTTACTTCCCGGGGACAGGGTAGATGAGCAGTTCTTC
TRBV27	TRBJ2-7	-	-	CASSWAGSYEQYF	TGTGCCAGCAGTTGGGCGGGGTCCTACGAGCAGTACTTC
TRBV10-1	TRBJ2-5	-	-	CATPKVQGAGRETQYF	TGCGCCACACCCAAGGTTCAAGGGGCTGGGCGAGAGACCCAGTACTTC
TRBV27	TRBJ1-2	-	-	CASSLGQGFGYTF	TGTGCCAGCAGTTTGGGGCAGGGGTTTGGCTACACCTTC
TRBV4-3	TRBJ2-7	TRBD1	-	CASSQDRDRSYEQYF	TGCGCCAGCAGCCAAGACCGGGACAGGAGCTACGAGCAGTACTTC
TRBV7-6	TRBJ2-3	TRBD1	-	CASSSEGARTDTQYF	TGTGCCAGCAGCTCCGAGGGGGCCCGCACAGATACGCAGTATTTT
TRBV7-9	TRBJ2-7	TRBD2	-	CASSFSGSINEQYF	TGTGCCAGCAGCTTTAGCGGGAGTATAAACGAGCAGTACTTC
TRBV5-5	TRBJ1-3	-	-	CASAHGNTIYF	TGTGCCTCGGCCCATGGAAACACCATATATTTT
TRBV4-3	TRBJ2-7	-	-	CASSQDRTLYEQYF	TGCGCCAGCAGCCAGGACCGAACATTATACGAGCAGTACTTC
TRBV29-1	TRBJ2-7	TRBD2	once	CSVEDRRELSYEQYF	TGCAGCGTCGAAGATCGGCGGGAGTTGTCATACGAGCAGTACTTC
TRBV7-6	TRBJ2-3	TRBD2	-	CASTLNPLAGFRADTQYF	TGTGCCAGCACCTTAAACCCCCTAGCGGGATTTCGGGCAGATACGCAGTATTTT
TRBV7-8	TRBJ2-7	-	-	CASREIPRGSYEQYF	TGTGCCAGCAGAGAAATCCCCAGGGGCTCCTACGAGCAGTACTTC
TRBV29-1	TRBJ1-3	-	-	CSVEPGDSGNTIYF	TGCAGCGTTGAACCCGGGGATTCTGGAAACACCATATATTTT
TRBV4-3	TRBJ2-1	-	-	CASSQGIGRNEQFF	TGCGCCAGCAGCCAAGGGATCGGTCGCAATGAGCAGTTCTTC
TRBV7-3	TRBJ2-2	TRBD2	-	CASSLWLAGVSGELFF	TGTGCCAGCAGCTTATGGCTAGCGGGGGTGTCCGGGGAGCTGTTTTTT
TRBV7-2	TRBJ2-7	-	-	CASSSRLDFYEQYF	TGTGCCAGCAGCTCAAGACTAGATTTCTACGAGCAGTACTTC
TRBV4-3	TRBJ2-1	-	-	CASSQVRFNGLETYNEQFF	TGCGCCAGCAGCCAAGTAAGGTTTAACGGATTGGAAACCTACAATGAGCAGTTCTTC
TRBV5-1	TRBJ2-7	TRBD2	-	CASSWGLASYEQYF	TGCGCCAGCAGCTGGGGACTAGCCTCCTACGAGCAGTACTTC
TRBV5-4	TRBJ1-6	-	-	CASSIRALGHSPLHF	TGTGCCAGCAGCATCCGGGCCCTCGGGCATTCACCCCTCCACTTT
TRBV11-3	TRBJ2-5	-	-	CASSFSGGREETQYF	TGTGCCAGCAGCTTCTCTGGAGGGAGAGAAGAGACCCAGTACTTC
TRBV14	TRBJ2-1	-	-	CASSQGAGRFGNEQFF	TGTGCCAGCAGCCAAGGGGCGGGCCGGTTCGGCAATGAGCAGTTCTTC
TRBV28	TRBJ1-2	-	-	CASSFQGSYGYTF	TGTGCCAGCAGTTTTCAGGGTTCCTATGGCTACACCTTC
TRBV6-5	TRBJ1-1	-	-	CASSYGGSMNTEAFF	TGTGCCAGCAGTTACGGGGGGTCCATGAACACTGAAGCTTTCTTT
TRBV7-6	TRBJ2-1	TRBD2	-	CASSSTTSFSYNEQFF	TGTGCCAGCAGCTCAACGACTAGCTTCTCCTACAATGAGCAGTTCTTC
TRBV4-1	TRBJ2-3	TRBD2	-	CASSQREGRTDTQYF	TGCGCCAGCAGCCAGCGGGAGGGACGCACAGATACGCAGTATTTT
TRBV7-9	TRBJ2-1	-	-	CASSPRSGGPYNEQFF	TGTGCCAGCAGCCCCAGGAGCGGCGGCCCCTACAATGAGCAGTTCTTC
TRBV10-3	TRBJ1-1	-	-	CAITPGQSGTEAFF	TGTGCCATCACCCCGGGACAATCGGGCACTGAAGCTTTCTTT
TRBV20-1	TRBJ2-7	-	-	CSARDINEQYF	TGCAGTGCTAGAGATATTAACGAGCAGTACTTC
TRBV5-1	TRBJ1-3	TRBD1	-	CASSLFGDRVGNTIYF	TGCGCCAGCAGCTTGTTTGGGGACAGGGTTGGAAACACCATATATTTT
TRBV5-1	TRBJ2-1	-	once	CASSLDFMQFF	TGCGCCAGCAGCTTAGACTTTATGCAGTTCTTC
TRBV4-1	TRBJ2-3	TRBD2	-	CASSQGWGLAGDTQYF	TGCGCCAGCAGCCAAGGGTGGGGACTAGCGGGCGATACGCAGTATTTT
TRBV11-2	TRBJ1-1	-	-	CASSLPHSTGFGTEAFF	TGTGCCAGCAGCTTACCCCATTCGACAGGCTTCGGCACTGAAGCTTTCTTT
TRBV5-5	TRBJ2-7	-	-	CASTSPLRDTYEQYF	TGTGCCAGCACCTCTCCCCTTAGGGACACCTACGAGCAGTACTTC
TRBV21-1	TRBJ2-3	-	-	CASSKGGTGYTDTQYF	TGTGCCAGCAGCAAGGGAGGGACAGGGTACACAGATACGCAGTATTTT
TRBV19	TRBJ2-2	-	-	CASSLRDTGELFF	TGTGCCAGTAGTCTCCGGGACACCGGGGAGCTGTTTTTT
TRBV10-2	TRBJ1-2	-	few	CASSDLVGGYGYTF	TGCGCCAGCAGTGATCTGGTCGGCGGCTATGGCTACACCTTC
TRBV6-6	TRBJ2-1	TRBD2	-	CASSLSGGSYNEQFF	TGTGCCAGCAGTCTGTCGGGGGGGTCCTACAATGAGCAGTTCTTC
TRBV18	TRBJ1-2	-	-	CASSPERGSRRHGRYGYTF	TGTGCCAGCTCACCAGAAAGGGGGAGCAGAAGACACGGGCGCTATGGCTACACCTTC
TRBV28	TRBJ2-1	TRBD2	-	CASAAGHNEQFF	TGTGCCAGCGCAGCGGGGCACAATGAGCAGTTCTTC
TRBV6-5	TRBJ1-1	TRBD1	-	CASNRGQNTEAFF	TGTGCCAGTAACAGGGGACAGAACACTGAAGCTTTCTTT
TRBV9	TRBJ1-3	TRBD1	-	CASSVTGATSGNTIYF	TGTGCCAGCAGCGTCACAGGGGCGACCTCTGGAAACACCATATATTTT
TRBV19	TRBJ2-7	-	-	CASSPWARGREQYF	TGTGCCAGTAGTCCGTGGGCCAGAGGGAGAGAGCAGTACTTC
TRBV4-3	TRBJ1-2	-	-	CASSQERTDSYGYTF	TGCGCCAGCAGCCAAGAAAGGACTGACAGCTATGGCTACACCTTC
TRBV9	TRBJ2-2	TRBD2	few	CASSVDSGRNTGELFF	TGTGCCAGCAGCGTAGATAGCGGGCGGAACACCGGGGAGCTGTTTTTT